Listed here are 19 T cell receptor beta chains from one sample, sequenced in a study of regulatory T cells in long-lasting Graves disease. Arm-PCR of CDR3 regions and iRepertoire HTBI primers were used to build TCR beta libraries. TCRdb redid the calling of the multiplex PCR reads with MiXCR, one entry per CDR3 protein. The sample lists about 620,000 distinct CDR3 sequences; less than 20% were seen once. Time point of the sample: newly diagnosed GD, antithyroid drugs for less than 3 months. RNA isolated from PBMCs was used to make the TCR library. A further study also used this sample, focusing on T cells in Graves' hyperthyroidism and ophthalmopathy.

The material sequenced was peripheral blood mononuclear cells (PBMCs), taken at new diagnosis, from a patient treated with antithyroid drugs. These receptor sequences come from a woman aged 25 to 39 with Graves disease.

The chain carries TRBV18 and TRBJ2-3, with TRBD2 matching 11 bases. J gave up 6 bases and V 6 bases, and 11 bases lay outside the gene matches. Germline V gene lookup returns CDR1 KGHSH and CDR2 LQKENI. The CDR3 consists of 16 residues. CDR3 sequence (DNA): TGTGCCAGCTCCGTGGGACTAGCGGCCCCCAGGGATACGCAGTATTTT. Residues: CASSVGLAAPRDTQYF.

CDR3 in amino acids: CASTTPAAGNTIYF. The DNA for the CDR3 is TGTGCCAGTACCACTCCCGCCGCTGGAAACACCATATATTTT. The rearrangement links TRBV19 to TRBJ1-3; D is undetermined. Germline CDR1 and CDR2: LNHDA and SQIVND (reference sequence). The V and J ends lost 7 bases and 2 bases respectively, with 12 bases between them. The CDR3 contains 14 residues.

This chain links TRBV11-2 with TRBJ2-1, with D possibly being TRBD1 (6 bases). CDR3 size: 15 residues. The germline V gene encodes CDR1 SGHAT and CDR2 FQNNGV. Trimming left V 5 bases short and J 8 bases short, with 19 bases between. The CDR3 bases are TGTGCCAGCAGCCAAGACCGGACAGTCTTATATGAGCAGTTCTTC. This sequence encodes CASSQDRTVLYEQFF.

About this clonotype: A much larger clone sits a single nucleotide away, making a read error possible. The V and J genes are TRBV2 and TRBJ1-5, with a possible D match to TRBD1 (5 bases). Looked up from germline, CDR1 is SNHLY and CDR2 is FYNNEI. Trimming pared 7 bases from V and 0 bases from J, leaving 16 bases between. CDR3 length equals 16 residues. Here the CDR3 DNA reads TGTGCCAGCAAGAGGCAGGGAACCCTTAGCAATCAGCCCCAGCATTTT. It codes for CASKRQGTLSNQPQHF.

The V call is TRBV5-4, the J call TRBJ2-5; no clear D gene. The ends were cut back, 3 bases at V and 2 bases at J, with 11 bases in the middle. The germline V gene encodes CDR1 SGHNT and CDR2 YYREEE (reference sequence). The CDR3 contains 14 residues. CDR3 coding DNA: TGTGCCAGCAGCTCCTCCTATGCACAAGAGACCCAGTACTTC. It encodes CASSSSYAQETQYF.

This clonotype was seen more than once but under ten times. CDR3 nucleotides: TGTGCCAGCAGCCACTGTGGGGTCAAGACATCAGAGACCCAGTACTTC. Translated, it gives CASSHCGVKTSETQYF. The J gene is TRBJ2-5, the V gene TRBV14; D remains ambiguous. The CDR3 length is 16 residues. Germline lookup yields CDR1 SGHDN and CDR2 FVKESK. Trimming removed 3 bases at V and 4 bases at J, with 18 bases between.

This chain connects TRBV20-1 to TRBJ2-7, with TRBD2 identical over 8 bases. In germline, CDR1 is DFQATT, CDR2 SNEGSKA (reference sequence). CDR3 length: 13 amino acids. Trimming cost V 6 bases and J 3 bases; bases outside gene matches: 7. The CDR3 sequence is CSATTSAFYEQYF. CDR3 nucleotides: TGCAGTGCCACGACTAGCGCTTTCTACGAGCAGTACTTC.

V gene TRBV19 combines with J gene TRBJ2-3, with TRBD2 matching 10 bases. There are 14 residues in the CDR3. With 5 bases clipped from V and 4 bases from J, the junction kept 3 bases outside the gene matches. CDR1 and CDR2 from the germline V gene are LNHDA and SQIVND (reference sequence). The CDR3 DNA is TGTGCCAGTAGTGGGACTAGCGCATCAGATACGCAGTATTTT. As protein: CASSGTSASDTQYF.

This clonotype was counted only a few times. V usage is TRBV20-1 and J usage is TRBJ1-6; D is possibly TRBD1 (5 bases). Germline-derived CDR1 and CDR2 are DFQATT and SNEGSKA (reference sequence). V was clipped by 6 bases and J by 7 bases, with 19 bases between them. This CDR3 is built from 15 residues. The CDR3 nucleotides read TGCAGTGCCCCCCCGGAGGTTTGGGGCAATTCACCCCTCCACTTT. This gives the protein CSAPPEVWGNSPLHF.

This chain links TRBV14 with TRBJ1-2; D is unclear. The CDR3 totals 15 residues. The V and J ends lost 1 base and 4 bases respectively, with 13 bases between them. Germline V lookup: CDR1 SGHDN, CDR2 FVKESK. The CDR3: CASSQGSGGFYGYTF. CDR3 sequence (DNA): TGTGCCAGCAGCCAAGGATCAGGAGGTTTCTATGGCTACACCTTC.

This chain uses TRBV6-1 with TRBJ2-1; D may correspond to TRBD1 or TRBD2 (5 bases each). Trimming took 3 bases from V and 9 from J, leaving 15 bases between them. This CDR3 has 14 residues. CDR1 MNHNS and CDR2 SASEGT come from the germline V gene. CDR3 coding DNA: TGTGCCAGCAGTGACGAAACCGGGGCAACTGAGCAGTTCTTC. Residues: CASSDETGATEQFF.

The V call is TRBV29-1, the J call TRBJ2-3; D is possibly TRBD1 or TRBD2 (6 bases each). CDR1 is SQVTM, CDR2 ANQGSEA, per germline. The CDR3 consists of 13 residues. The V and J ends lost 6 bases and 3 bases respectively, with 13 bases between them. The CDR3 region is CSVAGGMTDTQYF. The DNA for the CDR3 is TGCAGCGTAGCCGGGGGCATGACAGATACGCAGTATTTT.

The rearrangement joins TRBV7-9 to TRBJ2-7; unclear D gene. Germline V CDR1 and CDR2: SEHNR, FQNEAQ (reference sequence). This CDR3 spans 13 amino acids. V dropped 1 base and J dropped 2 bases, with 6 bases sitting between them. The CDR3 sequence: CASSLVPAYEQYF. Written as DNA, the CDR3 is TGTGCCAGCAGCTTAGTCCCCGCCTACGAGCAGTACTTC.

This clonotype came up many times. V usage is TRBV5-1 and J usage is TRBJ1-1, with D maybe TRBD1 (5 bases). In germline, CDR1 is SGHRS, CDR2 YFSETQ. The CDR3 runs 14 residues. Trimming pared 3 bases from V and 3 bases from J, leaving 12 bases between. CDR3 amino acids: CASSSRGRDTEAFF. CDR3 nucleotide sequence: TGCGCCAGCAGCTCCCGGGGACGCGACACTGAAGCTTTCTTT.

This clonotype was seen only a few times. The chain links TRBV5-1 to TRBJ1-2, with 10 bases that match TRBD1. This CDR3 region has 15 residues. The J segment lost 4 bases and the V segment lost 4 bases, leaving 7 bases of the junction unmatched. Germline CDR1 SGHRS, CDR2 YFSETQ. CDR3 sequence reads: CASSPTGGWGYGYTF. CDR3 nucleotides: TGCGCCAGCAGCCCGACAGGGGGCTGGGGCTATGGCTACACCTTC.

This clonotype was counted only a few times. V usage is TRBV5-1 and J usage is TRBJ1-1; D might be TRBD1 (6 bases). The V end lost 0 bases, the J end lost 1 base, and 13 bases lay between the germline ends. The CDR3 sequence is 16 residues long. Germline V gene lookup returns CDR1 SGHRS and CDR2 YFSETQ. The CDR3: CASSLAFQGTNTEAFF. The CDR3 bases are TGCGCCAGCAGCTTGGCGTTCCAGGGGACGAACACTGAAGCTTTCTTT.

A few counts support this clonotype. This rearrangement joins TRBV30 to TRBJ2-2; unclear D gene. CDR3 length: 13 amino acids. CDR1 and CDR2 (germline): GTSNPN, SVGIG (reference sequence). V was clipped by 3 bases and J by 6 bases, with 11 bases between them. The CDR3 coding sequence is TGTGCCTGGAGGGCCCTAAGCTCCGGGGAGCTGTTTTTT. Protein: CAWRALSSGELFF.

This clonotype has ten or more counts. This chain connects TRBV15 to TRBJ2-3; D remains ambiguous. The CDR3 runs to 13 residues. Germline V CDR1 and CDR2: LNHNV, YYDKDF (reference sequence). V lost 0 bases, J lost 4 bases, and 5 bases lay in between. CDR3 region: CATSRDIADTQYF. The DNA of the CDR3 is TGTGCCACCAGCAGAGATATTGCAGATACGCAGTATTTT.

With regard to this clonotype: The conserved final phenylalanine or tryptophan is absent from the CDR3, which likely points to a read error. The chain employs TRBV7-2 and TRBJ2-5; D is possibly TRBD1 (5 bases). The DNA end is a closer match to TRBJ2-1, so the J assignment may be wrong. In germline, CDR1 is SGHTA, CDR2 FQGNSA. The CDR3 loop spans 12 amino acids. CDR3 sequence: CASSFPGNEQFL. CDR3 nucleotides: TGTGCCAGCAGCTTCCCAGGGAATGAGCAGTTCCTC.